This TCR beta chain came from a study of T cells in Graves' hyperthyroidism and ophthalmopathy. The germline CDR1 and CDR2 sequences are SGHVS and FQNEAQ. Trimming at V came to 5 bases and at J to 3 bases, leaving 16 bases not matched to a gene. CDR3 size: 19 residues. TCR beta CDR3 sequences were amplified from RNA transcripts. With the HTBI primer set, the TCR CDR3 went through a first round of RT-PCR. TCRdb used MiXCR to reprocess the multiplex PCR reads, holding one entry per CDR3 protein. The sample holds approximately 620,000 distinct CDR3 sequences, more than 11% seen once. This TCR was sampled from a woman younger than 45 with Graves' hyperthyroidism that later progressed to Graves' ophthalmopathy. The sequenced sample consisted of blood. The chain recombines TRBV7-8 with TRBJ2-1, with 10 bases identical to TRBD2. The CDR3 protein is CASSPRRSSGRANYNEQFF. CDR3 in DNA: TGTGCCAGCAGCCCGAGGAGGTCAAGCGGGAGGGCGAACTACAATGAGCAGTTCTTC.